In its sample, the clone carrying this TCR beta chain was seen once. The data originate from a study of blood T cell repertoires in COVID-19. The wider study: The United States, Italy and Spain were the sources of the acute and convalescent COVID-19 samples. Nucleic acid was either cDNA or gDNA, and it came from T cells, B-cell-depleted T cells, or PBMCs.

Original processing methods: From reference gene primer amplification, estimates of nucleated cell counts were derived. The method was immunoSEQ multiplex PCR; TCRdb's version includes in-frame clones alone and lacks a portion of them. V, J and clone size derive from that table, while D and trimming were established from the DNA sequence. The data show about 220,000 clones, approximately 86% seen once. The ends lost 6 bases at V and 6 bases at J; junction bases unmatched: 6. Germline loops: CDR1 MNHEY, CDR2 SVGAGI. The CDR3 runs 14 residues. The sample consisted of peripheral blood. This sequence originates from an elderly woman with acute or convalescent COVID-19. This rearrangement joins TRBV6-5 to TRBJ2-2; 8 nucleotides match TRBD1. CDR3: CASSIGQGPGELFF. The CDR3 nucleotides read TGTGCCAGCAGCATAGGACAGGGTCCCGGGGAGCTGTTTTTT.